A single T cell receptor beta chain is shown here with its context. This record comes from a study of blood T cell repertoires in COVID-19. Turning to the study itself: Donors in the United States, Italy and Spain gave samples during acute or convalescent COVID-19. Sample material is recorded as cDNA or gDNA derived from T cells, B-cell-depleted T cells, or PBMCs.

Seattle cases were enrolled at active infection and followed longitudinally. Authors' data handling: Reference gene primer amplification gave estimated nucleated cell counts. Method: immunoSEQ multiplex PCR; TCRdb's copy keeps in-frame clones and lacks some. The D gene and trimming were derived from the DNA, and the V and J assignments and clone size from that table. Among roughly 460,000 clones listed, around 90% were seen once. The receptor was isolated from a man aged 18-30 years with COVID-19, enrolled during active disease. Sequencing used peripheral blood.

The DNA for the CDR3 is TGTGCCAGCAGACCCATACTAGCGGGAGGGGACAATGAGCAGTTCTTC. It encodes CASRPILAGGDNEQFF. This chain uses TRBV4-2 with TRBJ2-1; 13 bases align to TRBD2. V gave up 6 bases and J gave up 5 bases; unmatched junction bases: 7. Germline V lookup: CDR1 LGHNA, CDR2 YNFKEQ. The length of the CDR3 is 16 residues.